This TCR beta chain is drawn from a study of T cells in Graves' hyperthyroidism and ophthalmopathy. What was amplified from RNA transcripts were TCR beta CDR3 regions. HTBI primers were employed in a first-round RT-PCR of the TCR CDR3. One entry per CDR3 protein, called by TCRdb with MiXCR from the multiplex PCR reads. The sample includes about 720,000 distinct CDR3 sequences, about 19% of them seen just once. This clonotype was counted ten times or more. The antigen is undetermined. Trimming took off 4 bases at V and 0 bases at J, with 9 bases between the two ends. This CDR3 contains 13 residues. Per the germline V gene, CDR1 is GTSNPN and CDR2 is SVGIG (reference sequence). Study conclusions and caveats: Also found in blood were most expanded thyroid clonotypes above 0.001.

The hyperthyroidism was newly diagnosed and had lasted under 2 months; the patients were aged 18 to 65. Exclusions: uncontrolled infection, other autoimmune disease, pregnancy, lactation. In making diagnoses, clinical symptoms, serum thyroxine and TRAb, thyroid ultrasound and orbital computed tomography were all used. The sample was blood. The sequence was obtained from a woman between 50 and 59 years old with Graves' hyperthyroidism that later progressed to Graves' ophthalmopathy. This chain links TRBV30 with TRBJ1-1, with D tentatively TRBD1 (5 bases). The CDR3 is CAWKAGMNTEAFF. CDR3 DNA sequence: TGTGCCTGGAAGGCAGGGATGAACACTGAAGCTTTCTTT.